A single T cell receptor beta chain is shown here with its context. Its antigen is not identified. V lost 0 bases to trimming and J lost 4 bases; unmatched junction nucleotides: 10. CDR3 length: 16 amino acids. CDR1 is SGHRS and CDR2 is YFSETQ in the germline V gene. The data derive from a study of T-cell memory formation after mild COVID-19. TCRdb itself ran the 5' RACE reads through MiXCR, one entry per CDR3 protein. This table holds roughly 510,000 distinct CDR3 sequences, roughly a sixth found once. Findings and limits, study-wide: Clones that contracted from day 15 to 85 were balanced CD4/CD8, while later expanders leaned CD4+.

The specimen was PBMCs or a T cell subset sorted from them (not recorded which). This rearrangement joins TRBV5-1 to TRBJ2-7; TRBD1 agrees at 7 bases. This clonotype was obtained from an adult woman who had mild COVID-19 (a few samples of this study predate the infection). Cell type and time point are not known. The CDR3 is CASSLAWDRTNYEQYF. In DNA, the CDR3 is TGCGCCAGCAGCTTGGCCTGGGACAGAACAAATTACGAGCAGTACTTC.